The rows below give T cell receptor beta chains drawn from one sample of a study of cytomegalovirus exposure and HLA in healthy donors. Clones were read by immunoSEQ multiplex PCR, and TCRdb kept only the in-frame ones, dropping some. The sample has some 90,000 clones, roughly 80% seen once. Sequenced: PBMCs. These receptors originate from a man aged 40-49 years in good health and CMV-seronegative. The CDR3 runs from the conserved cysteine through the conserved F or W. D genes are given only for firm matches. Clone size is given for some rows only: seen once, a few or many times, or a class if the clone is expanded.

v_call	j_call	clone_size	d_call	cdr3_aa	cdr3_nt
TRBV27	TRBJ1-2	.	.	CASPRGSYYGYTF	TGTGCCAGCCCCAGAGGCTCTTACTATGGCTACACCTTC
TRBV27	TRBJ2-2	.	.	CASSQNTGELFF	TGTGCCAGCAGCCAGAACACCGGGGAGCTGTTTTTT
TRBV9	TRBJ1-1	.	.	CASSVAPGLNTEAFF	TGTGCCAGCAGCGTAGCCCCAGGGTTGAACACTGAAGCTTTCTTT
TRBV9	TRBJ1-6	few	.	CASSVATRGRDSPLHF	TGTGCCAGCAGCGTAGCTACAAGGGGCAGGGATTCACCCCTCCACTTT
TRBV28	TRBJ1-2	.	.	CASSFSRPLKLGYTF	TGTGCCAGCAGTTTCTCTCGTCCACTAAAATTAGGCTACACCTTC
TRBV6-5	TRBJ1-2	.	.	CASSPLWQNYGYTF	TGTGCCAGCAGCCCCCTGTGGCAGAACTATGGCTACACCTTC
TRBV7-2	TRBJ2-3	few	TRBD1	CASSPRTGEVTDTQYF	TGTGCCAGCAGCCCACGGACAGGCGAAGTCACAGATACGCAGTATTTT
TRBV19	TRBJ2-4	once	TRBD2	CASSTRASGGVF	TGTGCCAGTAGTACACGGGCTAGCGGGGGTGTCTTC
TRBV4-3	TRBJ1-3	few	.	CASSQDTPGSGNTIYF	TGCGCCAGCAGCCAAGATACCCCGGGGTCTGGAAACACCATATATTTT
TRBV9	TRBJ2-7	.	TRBD1	CASSVGTGGVYEQYF	TGTGCCAGCAGCGTAGGGACAGGGGGCGTTTACGAGCAGTACTTC
TRBV6-5	TRBJ1-1	.	TRBD1	CASSRPGQANTEAFF	TGTGCCAGCAGCCGACCGGGACAGGCGAACACTGAAGCTTTCTTT
TRBV28	TRBJ1-1	.	TRBD1	CASSLRPGGEAFF	TGTGCCAGCAGTTTACGCCCAGGGGGTGAAGCTTTCTTT
TRBV4-1	TRBJ2-7	once	TRBD2	CASSQGGAGRQNEQYF	TGCGCCAGCAGCCAAGGCGGAGCGGGACGTCAGAACGAGCAGTACTTC
TRBV9	TRBJ2-1	.	.	CASSGPAVGEQFF	TGTGCCAGCAGCGGCCCTGCGGTAGGTGAGCAGTTCTTC
TRBV7-2	TRBJ2-7	.	.	CASSLDVGEQYF	TGTGCCAGCAGCTTAGATGTCGGCGAGCAGTACTTC
TRBV4-3	TRBJ2-3	few	TRBD2	CASSPVNSAGGTDTQYF	TGCGCCAGCAGCCCGGTAAACTCGGCGGGGGGAACAGATACGCAGTATTTT
TRBV19	TRBJ1-6	.	.	CASSIFFIERSNSPLHF	TGTGCCAGTAGTATATTTTTCATTGAACGGTCCAATTCACCCCTCCACTTT
TRBV7-9	TRBJ1-1	few	TRBD1	CASSKLTGGTNTEAFF	TGTGCCAGCAGCAAATTGACAGGGGGCACAAACACTGAAGCTTTCTTT
TRBV6-6	TRBJ1-1	few	.	CASRPARENTEAFF	TGTGCCAGCAGGCCCGCCCGGGAGAACACTGAAGCTTTCTTT
TRBV6-6	TRBJ1-2	.	TRBD1	CASSSQQGALGYTF	TGTGCCAGCAGCTCACAACAGGGGGCCCTTGGCTACACCTTC
TRBV5-1	TRBJ1-2	.	TRBD1	CASSPQGQMSGYTF	TGCGCCAGCAGCCCGCAGGGACAGATGTCTGGCTACACCTTC
TRBV11-1	TRBJ2-2	.	.	CASSLVRRGPVRELFF	TGTGCCAGCAGCTTAGTGCGGAGGGGCCCGGTGAGGGAGCTGTTTTTT
TRBV4-1	TRBJ2-5	.	.	CASSQEGDNQETQYF	TGCGCCAGCAGCCAGGAGGGCGATAACCAAGAGACCCAGTACTTC
TRBV7-3	TRBJ2-5	.	.	CASSSSWALQETQYF	TGTGCCAGCAGCTCGTCTTGGGCGCTACAAGAGACCCAGTACTTC
TRBV2	TRBJ2-3	.	TRBD2	CASRVGGSGADTQYF	TGTGCCAGCAGGGTGGGAGGTAGCGGGGCAGATACGCAGTATTTT
TRBV6-5	TRBJ1-4	.	.	CASSYGRNEKLFF	TGTGCCAGCAGTTACGGGAGGAATGAAAAACTGTTTTTT
TRBV27	TRBJ1-2	.	TRBD1	CASSSNHLKDRVYGYTF	TGTGCCAGCAGTTCAAATCATCTCAAAGACAGGGTCTATGGCTACACCTTC
TRBV7-8	TRBJ2-7	.	.	CASSLEERGRGAYEQYF	TGTGCCAGCAGCTTAGAAGAACGAGGGCGGGGAGCCTACGAGCAGTACTTC
TRBV27	TRBJ2-3	.	TRBD1	CASSFRGLVGDTQYF	TGTGCCAGCAGCTTCAGGGGGCTAGTAGGAGATACGCAGTATTTT
TRBV5-1	TRBJ1-5	.	TRBD1	CASSLGGQGYQPQHF	TGCGCCAGCAGCTTGGGGGGACAGGGGTATCAGCCCCAGCATTTT
TRBV7-3	TRBJ1-5	.	TRBD1	CASSRTPGQVNSNQPQHF	TGTGCCAGCAGCCGGACACCGGGACAGGTCAATAGCAATCAGCCCCAGCATTTT
TRBV7-2	TRBJ2-7	.	TRBD2	CASSGTSGSYEQYF	TGTGCCAGCAGCGGGACTAGCGGCTCCTACGAGCAGTACTTC
TRBV5-6	TRBJ1-4	.	.	CASSLQGTNEKLFF	TGTGCCAGCAGCCTACAGGGTACTAATGAAAAACTGTTTTTT
TRBV19	TRBJ2-7	.	.	CASSLTGIEQYF	TGTGCCAGTAGCCTTACAGGGATCGAGCAGTACTTC
TRBV18	TRBJ2-7	.	.	CASSPGLRDYEQYF	TGTGCCAGCTCACCGGGCCTCAGGGACTACGAGCAGTACTTC
TRBV7-2	TRBJ2-7	.	.	CASSLSQRNYEQYF	TGTGCCAGCAGCTTATCCCAGCGCAACTACGAGCAGTACTTC
TRBV10-3	TRBJ2-5	.	.	CAISEETVQETQYF	TGTGCCATCAGTGAGGAGACAGTACAAGAGACCCAGTACTTC
TRBV11-2	TRBJ2-7	.	.	CASSLIQGEQYF	TGTGCCAGCAGCCTAATCCAGGGCGAGCAGTACTTC
TRBV4-3	TRBJ1-5	.	.	CASSQDLVGGQPQHF	TGCGCCAGCAGCCAAGATTTGGTCGGGGGTCAGCCCCAGCATTTT
TRBV6-6	TRBJ2-5	.	TRBD1	CASSQSRDRAETQYF	TGTGCCAGCAGTCAGAGCCGGGACAGAGCAGAGACCCAGTACTTC
TRBV27	TRBJ1-3	.	TRBD1	CASSPGQGRGNTIYF	TGTGCCAGCAGTCCGGGACAGGGTCGGGGTAACACCATATATTTT
TRBV5-1	TRBJ2-7	.	.	CASSLAFIYEQYF	TGCGCCAGCAGCTTGGCCTTTATCTACGAGCAGTACTTC
TRBV9	TRBJ2-3	.	TRBD2	CASSVAGGGPADTQYF	TGTGCCAGCAGCGTAGCCGGGGGGGGCCCTGCAGATACGCAGTATTTT
TRBV28	TRBJ1-5	.	TRBD1	CASFSLQTGNRKPQHF	TGTGCCAGCTTTAGTCTACAGACAGGGAATAGGAAGCCCCAGCATTTT
TRBV28	TRBJ2-5	.	.	CASSFPPETQYF	TGTGCCAGCAGTTTCCCCCCGGAGACCCAGTACTTC